This T cell receptor (beta chain) was profiled in a study of blood T cell repertoires in COVID-19. Study context: The analysed material was cDNA or gDNA that came from T cells, B-cell-depleted T cells, or PBMCs.

This clone has ten or more counts. Profiled with immunoSEQ multiplex PCR; TCRdb holds only in-frame clones, not every one. The sample lists some 75,000 clones; 65% to 85% were seen once. The CDR3 has 17 residues. Germline V CDR1 and CDR2: MNHEY, SVGEGT. V shed 2 bases, J shed 5 bases, and the junction held 9 bases outside the gene matches. The chain combines TRBV6-2 or TRBV6-3 with TRBJ2-1, with 10 bases lining up with TRBD1. Material: peripheral blood. The receptor comes from a man between 50 and 59 years old with COVID-19, enrolled during active disease. CDR3 sequence reads: CASSYNVGDRGHNEQFF. CDR3 nucleotide sequence: TGTGCCAGCAGTTACAATGTCGGGGACAGGGGACACAATGAGCAGTTCTTC.